The entry below describes one T cell receptor (beta chain). The antigen is undetermined. The data belong to a study of T cell repertoires in cytomegalovirus infection. One entry per CDR3 protein results from TCRdb running MiXCR on the reads. The sample records some 180,000 distinct CDR3 sequences, roughly 9.8% being singletons. Regarding the study as a whole: Cumulative frequency of public TCR beta families picked out carriers of CMV plus the relevant HLA.

The sequencing input was PBMCs. The sequence came from a human donor in good health (CMV status not recorded). Some clones in this sample may be carry-over from other donors' samples.

CDR3 sequence: CASRRMGENTEAFF. The CDR3 coding sequence is TGTGCCAGCAGGAGGATGGGCGAGAACACTGAAGCTTTCTTT. The chain couples TRBV12-3 or TRBV12-4 to TRBJ1-1, with D hard to call. Deletions cut 6 bases from V and 1 base from J, with 12 bases between. The CDR3 totals 14 residues.